The subject of this entry is one T cell receptor beta chain. What antigen it recognizes has not been identified. Base-call qualities are not available, and no considerably larger clone is one nucleotide away. CD8 naive samples were CD45RO-negative cells positively selected for CCR7, giving a CD45RA+CCR7+ population that excluded TemRA cells. The donors were healthy, HIV-negative adults with no recently reported acute infections or vaccinations. Every donor was a Caucasian adult living in Nashville, Tennessee, USA. After blood collection by leukapheresis, PBMCs were isolated using Ficoll-Histopaque density gradient centrifugation and then cryopreserved in the vapor phase of liquid nitrogen. Analytical flow cytometry was used to check the purity and quantity of every magnetically sorted T cell population. Genomic DNA was isolated from every sorted fraction and measured by UV absorbance on a Nanodrop 2000c.

Using the deep immunoSEQ assay, TCR CDR3 regions were amplified from genomic DNA by multiplex PCR. Extracted genomic DNA from each cell subset was spread evenly across all wells of several immunoSEQ 96-well plates, with each plate serving as a replicate. Each replicate PCR for sorted subsets received 150 to 250 ng genomic DNA, equal to roughly 30,000 T cell genomes. Purified libraries were quantified with a Qubit 3.0 fluorometer, sized on a Bioanalyzer 2100, and re-quantified with the KAPA Library Quantification kit. A separate single-read 150-cycle Illumina NextSeq 550 flow cell was used to sequence each immunoSEQ 96-well plate. Per the source publication's procedure: The immunoSEQ output contained only junctional sequences without quality scores, so filtering could not match that applied to full-length reads. Sequences were annotated with PyIR, a Python wrapper for IgBLAST v1.9, using IMGT germline references to assign V/J genes and CDR3. Reads were filtered out if the reads had weak V/J assignments (E-value above 1e-6), no CDR3, stop codons, out-of-frame junctions, or ambiguous translated residues. A V3J clonotype was defined by an identical inferred V gene, J gene, and CDR3 amino acid sequence. Percentage overlap between repertoires was computed as shared unique clonotypes divided by the size of the smaller repertoire. Repertoire richness was assessed with RTK rarefaction, the Chao1 estimator, and Recon v2.1 estimates of unobserved clonotypes. Generation probabilities for all TCRbeta clonotypes obtained by the gDNA method from a few donors were computed using OLGA. The source is immuneACCESS, and TCRdb retained only in-frame sequences with V and J called. Part of the clones is not carried over; for the studies checked, unresolved V genes explain less than half of this, and the remainder is unexplained. D and trimming come from the DNA, and the V and J calls and clone size come from that table. For this sample the table gives roughly 550,000 clones, of which around 95% were detected only once. The top ten hold 0.11% of the sample.

V loses 0 bases at its end and J loses 0 bases; junction bases beyond the gene matches: 1. The germline V gene sets CDR1 to SGHTA and CDR2 to FQGTGA. Spanning cysteine to phenylalanine, the CDR3 consists of 16 amino acids. This entry keeps only the CDR3 DNA: 48 bases, framed from base 1. The sample comes from a study of shared clonotypes between healthy human individuals (dated by TCRdb to the early 2020s). Concerning the study at large: A couple of women and a few men aged 18 to 49 years were included in the cohort. Per donor, three plates each were used for CD4 naive and CD4 memory, two for CD8 naive, and one for CD8 memory. The study deeply sequenced blood TCR repertoires of 5 or 6 healthy adults to estimate repertoire size and the extent of clonotype sharing between individuals. Different laboratories and diverse techniques were used to prepare libraries and sequence TCR repertoires, to increase sequencing depth and limit assay-specific biases. Between about 0.9 and 10 billion PBMCs per donor were obtained by leukapheresis.

The research as a whole found: Larger estimated clonotype richness was generally found for naive subsets than for memory subsets. Clonotypes shared by all four sorted-subset donors showed higher generation probabilities than non-shared clonotypes. When several donors were compared, the shared fraction of clonotypes was 5% to 6.5% for naive CD4, approximately 3.3% for naive CD8, 2% to 2.5% for memory CD4, and 0.4% for memory CD8. The genetic and exposure-history diversity represented was limited by the small number of donors. Pairwise subsampling led to the expectation that sequencing depth would affect the degree of clonotype sharing among donors. Even with the large sequencing depth, rarefaction of the sorted-subset datasets indicated that sequencing was incomplete. Sampling was limited to blood, and TCR repertoires in tissue likely differ from TCR repertoires in blood.

The chain is made from TRBV7-3 and TRBJ2-2, with 7 bases aligning to TRBD1. This TCR derives from a young woman in good health. Sequencing input: naive CD8+ T cells sorted from blood. In light of the paper, this sample's cell subset or site label describes: CD45RA+CCR7+. CDR3 sequence: CASSLTQGANTGELFF. The sequenced DNA is TGTGCCAGCAGCTTAACGCAGGGGGCGAACACCGGGGAGCTGTTTTTT. Reference TRBV7-3 and TRBJ2-2 genes cover what lies past the CDR3, so the full variable domain is GAGVSQTPSNKVTEKGKYVELRCDPISGHTALYWYRQSLGQGPEFLIYFQGTGAADDSGLPNDRFFAVRPEGSVSTLKIQRTERGDSAVYLCASSLTQGANTGELFFGEGSRLTVL.